This T cell receptor (beta chain) originates from a study of blood T cells in healthy people across ages (dated by TCRdb to 2014 to 2015). For the wider study: In model experiments, template switching captured roughly one uniquely barcoded TCR beta cDNA molecule for every two T cells. Four age groups were formed from the donors: young (average 16 years), middle-aged (approximately 39), aged (approximately 60) and long-lived (around 82). For two donors (one aged 18 to 29 and one aged 80 or older), the study analyzed two additional independent replicas of 1 million unique cDNA reads from the same blood draw. The study measured age-related changes in TCR beta repertoire diversity using deep sequencing normalized with unique cDNA molecular identifiers. Results and caveats for the whole study, not just this receptor: Total diversity estimates from one million sequenced T cells were considered lower bounds and underestimates. As age increased, observed TCR beta diversity per million T cells dropped in a roughly linear way, and a significant reduction was already evident by age about 40. Donor CMV infection status was unknown, potentially confounding age-related changes in expanded clonotypes. Bulk unsorted PBMC profiling prevented conclusive comparison of naive and antigen-experienced compartments. The percentage of naive T cells measured by flow cytometry correlated strongly with observed TCR beta diversity. Compared with the aged group, the long-lived group had more naive CD4+ T cells, fewer expanded clones and increased TCR diversity, suggesting age selection.

Receptors were amplified or captured by 5' RACE. The sequencing machine was an Illumina HiSeq 2500. A second PCR of 7 to 11 cycles was performed with a sample-barcoded 5' primer and a J-beta primer mix. Each TCR beta cDNA molecule received a unique molecular identifier from a template-switch 5' adaptor carrying 12 random nucleotides. At least 2.5 million CDR3-containing paired-end reads were obtained from each sample. All of the RNA was converted into first-strand cDNA using the Mint cDNA synthesis kit, with a TRBC-specific oligonucleotide serving as the primer. Following uracil-DNA glycosylase treatment, a first 18-cycle PCR with universal primers M1SS and BC2_uni_R was performed on all cDNA. Per the source publication's procedure: For normalization, 1 million high-quality reads were randomly selected from each sample, with every read carrying a distinct molecular identifier. Reads with shared molecular identifiers were discarded instead of being binned into consensus sequences. MiTCR, set to a Q25 quality threshold and the strictest error-elimination algorithm, was used for CDR3 identification, clonotype clustering and error correction. A nonparametric unseen species model with Euler transformation was used to estimate a lower bound on total TCR beta diversity. Starting from the raw public reads, TCRdb applied fastp trimming at Q25, assembled clones with MiXCR and retained in-frame beta chains. Rows matching on CDR3 protein sequence are summarized as one entry with the most common DNA and genes. These V and J calls rely on TCRdb rather than the paper's analysis. The sample includes 900,000 to 950,000 distinct CDR3 sequences, with 25% to 30% observed a single time. The ten most abundant clones make up 10% to 13% of the sample.

Details on this clonotype: Its antigen specificity is not known. No qualities accompany the bases; no much larger clone lies one base away.

The germline V gene gives CDR1 as SGHTA and CDR2 as FQGTGA. The V and J ends are trimmed by 5 bases and 0 bases, leaving 7 bases between them. From the cysteine up to the phenylalanine, the CDR3 has a length of 13 residues. Of all the DNA, just the CDR3 is kept, 39 bases in frame from base 1. The approximately 39 donors, aged about 6 to 90 years, were systemically healthy Caucasian individuals from Russia. Each donor gave 8 to 10 milliliters of peripheral blood, collected into EDTA-treated Vacutainer tubes. Ficoll-Paque density-gradient centrifugation was used to isolate PBMCs, with at least 6.5 million obtained per sample. Trizol reagent was used to extract total RNA from the PBMCs, yielding at least 5 micrograms per sample. For every donor, flow cytometry on a PBMC aliquot measured the percentage of naive CD45RAhigh/CD27high T cells. This sample was shared with a second study, whose subject was T cells of mothers and their children. The second study's paper adds: Donors were nine systemically healthy Caucasian individuals: three mothers and their six children. cDNA synthesis used all of the extracted RNA, with 1.5 ug of RNA in each 15 ul reaction. In the second PCR, sample barcodes and 2-4 random nucleotides were introduced via the M1S primer. Each mother yielded over 8.5 million TCR beta CDR3 reads and each child 3 million to 3.5 million reads. In both related and unrelated pairs, thymic selection shapes the output of TCR recombination in a similar way, with inherited differences having only a minor effect. Related mother-child pairs always showed normalized repertoire overlap that was slightly higher than in unrelated mother-child pairs, though the difference was never significant. With a sensitivity of approximately 92 clones per million clonotypes, no persistent microchimeric T cell clones were detected. In the study, deep NGS was used to compare the TCR beta repertoires of mothers and children, and features distinguishing related mother-child pairs from unrelated individuals were sought. Mothers averaged about 37 +/- 4 years of age and children averaged around 10 +/- 4 years. After adapters were ligated using NEBNext reagents, the libraries underwent 100+100 nt paired-end sequencing on an Illumina HiSeq 2000. To avoid cross-contamination, the mother libraries and the child libraries were prepared a month apart and sequenced in separate runs. Each donor had between about 450,000 and 2,100,000 distinct TCR beta clonotypes identified. Naive TCR beta clonotypes were estimated from low-frequency clonotypes matched to each donor's FACS-determined naive share, without sorting.

The sequenced material came from blood. This TCR was recovered from a woman aged 40 to 49 in good health. Recombination connected TRBV7-3 to TRBJ1-2; no D gene call is confident. The bases are TGTGCCAGCAGCCTTCATTCTAACTATGGCTACACCTTC. It encodes CASSLHSNYGYTF.